In its sample, the clone carrying this T cell receptor (beta chain) was seen many times. The sample comes from a study of response to subunit inactivated influenza vaccine. TCRdb itself ran the RT-PCR reads through MiXCR, one entry per CDR3 protein. The sample has about 700,000 distinct CDR3 sequences; approximately 14% are singletons. Germline CDR1 ENHRY, CDR2 SYGVKD. V lost 6 bases and J lost 3; bases outside the gene matches: 12. The CDR3 spans 17 residues. The sequencing here drew on PBMCs from blood, taken less than 15 days before vaccination. The V gene is TRBV10-3, the J gene TRBJ2-3; 10 positions agree with TRBD2. This TCR was sampled from a man aged 45-60 years who received an inactivated influenza vaccine. The CDR3 region has the DNA TGTGCCATCAGAGCCCGGGTTACTAGCGGGACAACAGATACGCAGTATTTT. This gives the protein CAIRARVTSGTTDTQYF.